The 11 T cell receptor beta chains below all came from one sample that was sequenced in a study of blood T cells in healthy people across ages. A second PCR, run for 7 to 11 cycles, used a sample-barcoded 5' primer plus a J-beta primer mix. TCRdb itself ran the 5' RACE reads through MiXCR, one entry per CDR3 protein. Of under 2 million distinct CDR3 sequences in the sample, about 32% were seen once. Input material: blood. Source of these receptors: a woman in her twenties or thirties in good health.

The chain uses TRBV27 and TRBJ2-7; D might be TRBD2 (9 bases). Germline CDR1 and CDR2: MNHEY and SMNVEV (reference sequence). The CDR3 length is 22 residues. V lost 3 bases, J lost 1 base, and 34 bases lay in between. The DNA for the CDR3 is TGTGCCAGCAGTTTCGGGCAGGGGGCTATTGGCGGGAGGGCCTCGGCTTCCTACGAGCAGTACTTC. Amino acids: CASSFGQGAIGGRASASYEQYF.

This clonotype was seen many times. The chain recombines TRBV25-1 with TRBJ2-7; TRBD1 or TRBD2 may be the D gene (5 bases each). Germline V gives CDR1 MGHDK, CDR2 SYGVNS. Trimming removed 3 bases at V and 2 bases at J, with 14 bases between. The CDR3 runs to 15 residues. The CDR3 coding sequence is TGTGCCAGCAGTGAGGGGTGGGACGGAGCCTACGAGCAGTACTTC. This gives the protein CASSEGWDGAYEQYF.

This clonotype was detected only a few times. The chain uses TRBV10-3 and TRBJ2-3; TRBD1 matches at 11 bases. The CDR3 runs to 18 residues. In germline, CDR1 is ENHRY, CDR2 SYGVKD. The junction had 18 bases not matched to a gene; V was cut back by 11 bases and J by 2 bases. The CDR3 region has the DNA TGTGCCGCAAGAAAGGGACAGGGGGTCCCAAAATCCACAGATACGCAGTATTTT. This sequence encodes CAARKGQGVPKSTDTQYF.

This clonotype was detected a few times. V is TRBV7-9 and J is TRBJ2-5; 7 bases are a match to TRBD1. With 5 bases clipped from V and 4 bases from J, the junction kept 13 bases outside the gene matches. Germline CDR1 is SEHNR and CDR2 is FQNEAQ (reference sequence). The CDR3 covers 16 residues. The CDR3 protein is CASSRDRVGDRETQYF. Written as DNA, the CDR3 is TGTGCCAGCAGCCGCGACAGGGTAGGGGATAGAGAGACCCAGTACTTC.

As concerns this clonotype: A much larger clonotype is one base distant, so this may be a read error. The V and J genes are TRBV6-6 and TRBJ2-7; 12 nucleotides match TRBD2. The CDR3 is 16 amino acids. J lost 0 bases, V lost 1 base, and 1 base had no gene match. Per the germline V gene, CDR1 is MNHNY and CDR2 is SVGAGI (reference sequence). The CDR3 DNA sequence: TGTGCCAGCAGTTACTTGACTAGCGGGAGCTCCTACGAGCAGTACTTC. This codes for CASSYLTSGSSYEQYF.

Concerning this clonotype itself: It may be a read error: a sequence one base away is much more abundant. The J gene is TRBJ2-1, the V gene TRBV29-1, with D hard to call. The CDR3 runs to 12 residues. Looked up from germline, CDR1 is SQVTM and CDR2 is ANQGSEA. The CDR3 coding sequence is TGCAGCGACCTGGAAGTGAACAATGAGCAGTGCTTC. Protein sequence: CSDLEVNNEQCF.

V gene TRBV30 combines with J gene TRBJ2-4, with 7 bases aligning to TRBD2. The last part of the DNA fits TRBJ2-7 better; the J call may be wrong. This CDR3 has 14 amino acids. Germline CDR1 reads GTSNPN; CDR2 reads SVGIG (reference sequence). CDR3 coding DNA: TGTGCCGGTGGGAGCGGACGGGGGGAGCACGAGCAGTACTTC. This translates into CAGGSGRGEHEQYF.

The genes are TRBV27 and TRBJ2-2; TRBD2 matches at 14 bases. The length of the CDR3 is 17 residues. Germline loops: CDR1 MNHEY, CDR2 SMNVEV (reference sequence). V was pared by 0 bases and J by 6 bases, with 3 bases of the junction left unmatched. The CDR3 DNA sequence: TGTGCCAGCAGTTTATCGGGACTAGCGGGAGTCCCCGGGGAGCTGTTTTTT. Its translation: CASSLSGLAGVPGELFF.

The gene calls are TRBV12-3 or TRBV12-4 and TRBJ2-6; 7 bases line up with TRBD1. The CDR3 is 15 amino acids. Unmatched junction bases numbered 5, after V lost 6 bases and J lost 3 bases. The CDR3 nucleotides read TGTGCCAGCAGGGAACAGGGGTTTGGGGCCAACGTCCTGACTTTC. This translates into CASREQGFGANVLTF.

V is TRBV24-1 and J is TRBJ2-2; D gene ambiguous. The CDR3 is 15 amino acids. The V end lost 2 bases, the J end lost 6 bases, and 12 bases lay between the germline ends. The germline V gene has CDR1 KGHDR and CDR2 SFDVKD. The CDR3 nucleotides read TGTGCCACCAGTGATTCCACTTTTGACGCCGGGGAGCTGTTTTTT. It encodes CATSDSTFDAGELFF.

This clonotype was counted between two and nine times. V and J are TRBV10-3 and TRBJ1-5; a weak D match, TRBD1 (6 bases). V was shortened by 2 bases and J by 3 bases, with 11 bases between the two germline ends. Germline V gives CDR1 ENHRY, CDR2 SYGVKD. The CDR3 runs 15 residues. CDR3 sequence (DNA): TGTGCCATCAGTGAGGGGAACAGGGACAATCAGCCCCAGCATTTT. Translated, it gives CAISEGNRDNQPQHF.